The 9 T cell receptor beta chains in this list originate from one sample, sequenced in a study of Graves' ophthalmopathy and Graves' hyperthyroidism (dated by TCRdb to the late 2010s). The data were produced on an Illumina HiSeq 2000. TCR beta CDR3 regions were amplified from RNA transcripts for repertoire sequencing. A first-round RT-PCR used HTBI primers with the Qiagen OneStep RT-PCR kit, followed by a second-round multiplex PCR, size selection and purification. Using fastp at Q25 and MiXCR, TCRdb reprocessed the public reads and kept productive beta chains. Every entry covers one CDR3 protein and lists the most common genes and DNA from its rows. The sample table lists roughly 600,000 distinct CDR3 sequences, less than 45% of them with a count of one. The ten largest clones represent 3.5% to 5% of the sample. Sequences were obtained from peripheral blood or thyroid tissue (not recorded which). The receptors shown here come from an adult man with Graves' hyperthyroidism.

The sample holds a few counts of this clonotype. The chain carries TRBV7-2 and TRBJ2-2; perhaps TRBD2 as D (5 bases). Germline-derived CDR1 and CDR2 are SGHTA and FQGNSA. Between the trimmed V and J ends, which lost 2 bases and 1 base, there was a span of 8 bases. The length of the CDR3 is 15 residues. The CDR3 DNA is TGTGCCAGCAGCTTAAATGGGAGGAACACCGGGGAGCTGTTTTTT. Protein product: CASSLNGRNTGELFF.

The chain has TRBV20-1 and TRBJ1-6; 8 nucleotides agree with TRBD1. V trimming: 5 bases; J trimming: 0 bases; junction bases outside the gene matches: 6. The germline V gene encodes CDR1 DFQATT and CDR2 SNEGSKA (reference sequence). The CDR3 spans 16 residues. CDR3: CSAWDRLSSYNSPLHF. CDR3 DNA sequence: TGCAGTGCTTGGGACAGGTTGAGCTCCTATAATTCACCCCTCCACTTT.

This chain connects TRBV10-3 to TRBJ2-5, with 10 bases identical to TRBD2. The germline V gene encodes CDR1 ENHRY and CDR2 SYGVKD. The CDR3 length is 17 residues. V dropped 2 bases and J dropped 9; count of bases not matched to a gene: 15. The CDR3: CAISERPSGGGLLSQYF. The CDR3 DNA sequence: TGTGCCATCAGTGAGCGACCTAGCGGGGGCGGGTTGCTGTCCCAGTACTTC.

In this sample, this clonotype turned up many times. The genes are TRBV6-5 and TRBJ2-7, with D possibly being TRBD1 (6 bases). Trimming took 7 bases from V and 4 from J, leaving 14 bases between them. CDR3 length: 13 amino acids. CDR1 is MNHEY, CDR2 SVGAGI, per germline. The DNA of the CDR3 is TGTGCCAGCACTCCGCCACAGGGATACGAGCAGTACTTC. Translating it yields CASTPPQGYEQYF.

CDR3 amino acids: CASSLGLGTGDYEQYF. The CDR3 DNA follows: TGTGCCAGCAGCTTAGGGTTGGGGACAGGGGATTACGAGCAGTACTTC. The chain employs TRBV7-9 and TRBJ2-7, with 10 bases lining up with TRBD1. Germline lookup yields CDR1 SEHNR and CDR2 FQNEAQ (reference sequence). The J segment lost 4 bases and the V segment lost 1 base, leaving 7 bases of the junction unmatched. This CDR3 comprises 16 residues.

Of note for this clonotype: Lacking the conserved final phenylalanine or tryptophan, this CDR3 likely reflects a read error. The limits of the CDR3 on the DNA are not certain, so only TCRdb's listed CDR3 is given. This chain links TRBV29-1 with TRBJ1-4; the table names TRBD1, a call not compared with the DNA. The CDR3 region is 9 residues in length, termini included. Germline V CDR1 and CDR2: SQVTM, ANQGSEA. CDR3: CSVTDRGLV.

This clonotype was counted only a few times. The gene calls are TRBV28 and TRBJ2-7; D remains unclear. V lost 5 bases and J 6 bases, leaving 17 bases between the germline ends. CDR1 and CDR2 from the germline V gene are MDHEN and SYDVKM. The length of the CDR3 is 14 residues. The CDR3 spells CASSLSYYLPEQYF. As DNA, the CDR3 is TGTGCCAGCAGTCTCTCTTACTACTTACCCGAGCAGTACTTC.

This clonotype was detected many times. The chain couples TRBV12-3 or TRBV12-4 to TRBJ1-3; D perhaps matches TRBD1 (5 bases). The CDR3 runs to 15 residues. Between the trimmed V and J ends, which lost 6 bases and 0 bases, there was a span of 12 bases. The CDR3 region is CASRPWGRSGNTIYF. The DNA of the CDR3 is TGTGCCAGCAGACCCTGGGGACGCTCTGGAAACACCATATATTTT.

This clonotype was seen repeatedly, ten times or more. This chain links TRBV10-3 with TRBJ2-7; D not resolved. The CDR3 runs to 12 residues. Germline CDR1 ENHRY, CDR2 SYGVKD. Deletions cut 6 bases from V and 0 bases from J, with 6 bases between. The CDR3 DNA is TGTGCCATCAGCCAGAGCTCCTACGAGCAGTACTTC. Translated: CAISQSSYEQYF.